Below, 17 T cell receptor beta chains from the same sample are listed, as sequenced in a study of T-cell reconstitution after alpha-beta-depleted transplantation in children listed by TCRdb under 2016. Overall study outcomes, separate from this receptor: Over the following months the frequencies of hyperexpanded clones went down, and after one year T-cell counts and TCRbeta diversity were mostly credited to newly produced T cells.

Their cognate antigens are unknown. In light of the paper, this sample's treatment or condition label describes: allogeneic hematopoietic cell transplantation with graft depleted of TCRalphabeta T cells and CD19 B cells. Library preparation used PCR. The sequencer was an Illumina HiSeq 2500. TCR libraries were prepared with molecular barcoding, using unique molecular identifiers to normalize TCRbeta repertoire quantification. Starting from the raw public reads, TCRdb applied fastp trimming at Q25, assembled clones with MiXCR and retained in-frame beta chains. Merged by CDR3 protein, the rows form single entries marked with the most common genes and DNA. This sample is represented by approximately 300,000 distinct CDR3 sequences; over 7% of them were singletons. The top ten constitute around 10% of the sample. Sample: peripheral blood, taken 360 days after TCRalphabeta/CD19-depleted stem cell transplant. The receptors shown here come from a female patient aged 2-15 years who had a stem cell transplant for Fanconi anemia, so the T cells may come from the graft donor.

At least ten counts were recorded for this clonotype. The chain combines TRBV6-5 with TRBJ2-1; D remains unclear. V was trimmed by 8 bases and J by 6 bases, leaving 11 bases between them. CDR3 length: 12 amino acids. CDR1 and CDR2 from the germline V gene are MNHEY and SVGAGI. CDR3 bases: TGTGCCAGCCTCTCATGGGGCAATGAGCAGTTCTTC. It is translated as CASLSWGNEQFF.

This clonotype was seen repeatedly, ten times or more. The rearrangement links TRBV12-3 or TRBV12-4 to TRBJ1-5; 7 bases agree with TRBD1. This CDR3 is built from 15 residues. The junction had 9 bases not matched to a gene; V was cut back by 4 bases and J by 6 bases. In DNA, the CDR3 is TGTGCCAGCAGTTCACCCGGAGGGGGCGGTCAGCCCCAGCATTTT. Its translation: CASSSPGGGGQPQHF.

There are a few counts of this clonotype. The rearrangement links TRBV5-1 to TRBJ2-1; possibly TRBD2 for D (6 bases). This CDR3 spans 14 amino acids. Trimming removed 4 bases at V and 8 bases at J, with 16 bases between. Germline CDR1 SGHRS, CDR2 YFSETQ. The CDR3 here is CASSTGPSGYEQFF. In nucleotides, the CDR3 is TGCGCCAGCAGCACGGGCCCAAGCGGGTATGAGCAGTTCTTC.

The rearrangement joins TRBV6-1 to TRBJ1-1; D may be TRBD1 (5 bases). Trimming cost V 5 bases and J 4 bases, with 23 bases left between them. CDR1 and CDR2 (germline): MNHNS, SASEGT. The CDR3 is made up of 17 amino acids. The CDR3 is CASSRGGTAFRGTEAFF. The CDR3, as DNA: TGTGCCAGCAGTCGGGGAGGGACGGCGTTTAGGGGCACTGAAGCTTTCTTT.

This clonotype was counted at least ten times. The genes are TRBV4-2 and TRBJ2-2, with D uncertain. Per germline, CDR1 LGHNA and CDR2 YNFKEQ. The CDR3 is made up of 16 amino acids. The V end was cut by 0 bases, the J end by 0 bases, with 8 bases between. In DNA form, the CDR3 reads TGTGCCAGCAGCCAAGACCGTGGAGCGAACACCGGGGAGCTGTTTTTT. Translated: CASSQDRGANTGELFF.

The chain carries TRBV5-4 and TRBJ2-5; no clear D. Trimming left V 4 bases short and J 4 bases short, with 17 bases between. CDR1 and CDR2 from the germline V gene are SGHNT and YYREEE (reference sequence). This CDR3 is built from 15 residues. CDR3 amino acids: CASSNHRLLGETQYF. DNA for the CDR3: TGTGCCAGCAGCAACCACAGACTTTTGGGAGAGACCCAGTACTTC.

This clonotype was picked up many times. V is TRBV28 and J is TRBJ2-5, with 8 bases aligning to TRBD1. With 5 bases clipped from V and 5 bases from J, the junction kept 7 bases outside the gene matches. The CDR3 consists of 14 residues. CDR1 is MDHEN and CDR2 is SYDVKM in the germline V gene. The CDR3 nucleotides are TGTGCCAGCAGTGAACATACAGGGGGGGAGACCCAGTACTTC. Translated: CASSEHTGGETQYF.

This chain links TRBV18 with TRBJ1-6; maybe TRBD1 (5 bases). The V gene lost 3 bases and the J gene lost 10 bases, with 13 bases spanning the gap. CDR3 length equals 14 residues. Germline V gene data show CDR1 as KGHSH and CDR2 as LQKENI. Here the CDR3 DNA reads TGTGCCAGCTCACCCCTTGACAGTTGGTCACCCCTCCACTTT. Encoded protein: CASSPLDSWSPLHF.

This clonotype came up many times. V and J are TRBV28 and TRBJ2-4, with D uncertain. CDR3 length: 13 amino acids. Trimming left V 2 bases short and J 6 bases short, with 8 bases between. CDR1 is MDHEN and CDR2 is SYDVKM in the germline V gene. The CDR3: CASSLKVPNIQYF. The CDR3 nucleotides read TGTGCCAGCAGTTTAAAGGTGCCAAACATTCAGTACTTC.

This clonotype appeared many times. V usage is TRBV29-1 and J usage is TRBJ2-3; 7 bases agree with TRBD1. The CDR3 has 15 residues. Germline CDR1 is SQVTM and CDR2 is ANQGSEA. Trimming removed 2 bases from V and 1 base from J; junction bases left unmatched: 6. CDR3 loop: CSVEPPGGGTDTQYF. CDR3 sequence (DNA): TGCAGCGTTGAACCCCCAGGGGGAGGCACAGATACGCAGTATTTT.

The chain couples TRBV6-4 to TRBJ2-3; D is perhaps TRBD2 (5 bases). The CDR3 length is 15 residues. Germline loops: CDR1 MRHNA, CDR2 SNTAGT. Deletions cut 10 bases from V and 3 bases from J, with 20 bases between. The CDR3 DNA reads TGTGCCACCGCCGTGAGCGGAATTCCGACAGATACGCAGTATTTT. This codes for CATAVSGIPTDTQYF.

This clonotype occurred a few times. This CDR3 reads CASSYGSRGQLYGYTF. CDR3 nucleotide sequence: TGTGCCAGCAGTTACGGTAGCAGGGGACAGCTCTATGGCTACACCTTC. The chain joins TRBV6-5 to TRBJ1-2; 7 bases fit TRBD1. This CDR3 is 16 amino acids long. V was clipped by 2 bases and J by 4 bases; unmatched bases: 10. CDR1 and CDR2 (germline): MNHEY, SVGAGI.

The sample holds a few counts of this clonotype. The chain links TRBV6-2 or TRBV6-3 to TRBJ2-7, with D perhaps matching TRBD1 (6 bases). V lost 6 bases, J lost 6 bases, and 12 bases lay in between. This CDR3 region has 12 residues. The germline gives CDR1 MNHEY, CDR2 SVGEGT. The DNA of the CDR3 is TGTGCCAGCAGACAGGGAATCGGCGAGCAGTACTTC. This gives the protein CASRQGIGEQYF.

This clonotype was counted ten times or more. V gene TRBV3-1 combines with J gene TRBJ1-5, with D possibly being TRBD1 (5 bases). CDR3 length equals 15 residues. Germline V gene lookup returns CDR1 LGHDT and CDR2 YNNKEL (reference sequence). Deletions cut 3 bases from V and 3 bases from J, with 12 bases between. The CDR3 DNA reads TGTGCCAGCAGCCAGGGACTGCCACCCAATCAGCCCCAGCATTTT. Encoded protein: CASSQGLPPNQPQHF.

This clonotype was seen at least ten times. The chain recombines TRBV7-2 with TRBJ2-7; D remains unclear. The germline CDR1 and CDR2 sequences are SGHTA and FQGNSA. The CDR3 extends over 15 amino acids. Trimming pared 5 bases from V and 1 base from J, leaving 15 bases between. CDR3 sequence (DNA): TGTGCCAGCAGCCCCCGGGCCGTAATGTCCTACGAGCAGTACTTC. Translating gives CASSPRAVMSYEQYF.

Ten or more counts support this clonotype. J is TRBJ1-2 and V is TRBV7-2; 9 bases match TRBD1. V lost 0 bases and J lost 7; bases outside the gene matches: 6. Germline V CDR1 and CDR2: SGHTA, FQGNSA. The CDR3 extends over 15 amino acids. CDR3 nucleotides: TGTGCCAGCAGCTTAGCGCGGGACAGGGTCCTTGGCTACACCTTC. It codes for CASSLARDRVLGYTF.

This clonotype has ten or more counts. The chain uses TRBV15 and TRBJ2-1; TRBD1 matches at 9 bases. This CDR3 region has 17 residues. Germline V CDR1 and CDR2: LNHNV, YYDKDF (reference sequence). J lost 8 bases, V lost 0 bases, and 11 bases had no gene match. This CDR3 reads CATSRDLGDRVGDEQFF. The DNA for the CDR3 is TGTGCCACCAGCAGAGATCTAGGGGACAGGGTAGGCGATGAGCAGTTCTTC.